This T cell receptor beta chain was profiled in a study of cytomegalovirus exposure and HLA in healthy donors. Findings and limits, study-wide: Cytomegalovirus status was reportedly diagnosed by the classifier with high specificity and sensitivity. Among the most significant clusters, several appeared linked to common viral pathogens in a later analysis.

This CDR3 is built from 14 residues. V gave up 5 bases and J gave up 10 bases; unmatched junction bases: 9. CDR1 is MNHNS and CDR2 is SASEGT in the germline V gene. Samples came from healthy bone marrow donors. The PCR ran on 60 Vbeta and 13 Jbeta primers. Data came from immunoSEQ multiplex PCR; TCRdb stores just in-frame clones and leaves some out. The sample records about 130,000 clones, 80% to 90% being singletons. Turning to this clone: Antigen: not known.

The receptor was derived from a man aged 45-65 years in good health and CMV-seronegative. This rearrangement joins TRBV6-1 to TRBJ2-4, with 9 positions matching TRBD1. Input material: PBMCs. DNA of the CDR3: TGTGCCAGCAGTCCGACCGGGACAGGGACTATTCAGTACTTC. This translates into CASSPTGTGTIQYF.